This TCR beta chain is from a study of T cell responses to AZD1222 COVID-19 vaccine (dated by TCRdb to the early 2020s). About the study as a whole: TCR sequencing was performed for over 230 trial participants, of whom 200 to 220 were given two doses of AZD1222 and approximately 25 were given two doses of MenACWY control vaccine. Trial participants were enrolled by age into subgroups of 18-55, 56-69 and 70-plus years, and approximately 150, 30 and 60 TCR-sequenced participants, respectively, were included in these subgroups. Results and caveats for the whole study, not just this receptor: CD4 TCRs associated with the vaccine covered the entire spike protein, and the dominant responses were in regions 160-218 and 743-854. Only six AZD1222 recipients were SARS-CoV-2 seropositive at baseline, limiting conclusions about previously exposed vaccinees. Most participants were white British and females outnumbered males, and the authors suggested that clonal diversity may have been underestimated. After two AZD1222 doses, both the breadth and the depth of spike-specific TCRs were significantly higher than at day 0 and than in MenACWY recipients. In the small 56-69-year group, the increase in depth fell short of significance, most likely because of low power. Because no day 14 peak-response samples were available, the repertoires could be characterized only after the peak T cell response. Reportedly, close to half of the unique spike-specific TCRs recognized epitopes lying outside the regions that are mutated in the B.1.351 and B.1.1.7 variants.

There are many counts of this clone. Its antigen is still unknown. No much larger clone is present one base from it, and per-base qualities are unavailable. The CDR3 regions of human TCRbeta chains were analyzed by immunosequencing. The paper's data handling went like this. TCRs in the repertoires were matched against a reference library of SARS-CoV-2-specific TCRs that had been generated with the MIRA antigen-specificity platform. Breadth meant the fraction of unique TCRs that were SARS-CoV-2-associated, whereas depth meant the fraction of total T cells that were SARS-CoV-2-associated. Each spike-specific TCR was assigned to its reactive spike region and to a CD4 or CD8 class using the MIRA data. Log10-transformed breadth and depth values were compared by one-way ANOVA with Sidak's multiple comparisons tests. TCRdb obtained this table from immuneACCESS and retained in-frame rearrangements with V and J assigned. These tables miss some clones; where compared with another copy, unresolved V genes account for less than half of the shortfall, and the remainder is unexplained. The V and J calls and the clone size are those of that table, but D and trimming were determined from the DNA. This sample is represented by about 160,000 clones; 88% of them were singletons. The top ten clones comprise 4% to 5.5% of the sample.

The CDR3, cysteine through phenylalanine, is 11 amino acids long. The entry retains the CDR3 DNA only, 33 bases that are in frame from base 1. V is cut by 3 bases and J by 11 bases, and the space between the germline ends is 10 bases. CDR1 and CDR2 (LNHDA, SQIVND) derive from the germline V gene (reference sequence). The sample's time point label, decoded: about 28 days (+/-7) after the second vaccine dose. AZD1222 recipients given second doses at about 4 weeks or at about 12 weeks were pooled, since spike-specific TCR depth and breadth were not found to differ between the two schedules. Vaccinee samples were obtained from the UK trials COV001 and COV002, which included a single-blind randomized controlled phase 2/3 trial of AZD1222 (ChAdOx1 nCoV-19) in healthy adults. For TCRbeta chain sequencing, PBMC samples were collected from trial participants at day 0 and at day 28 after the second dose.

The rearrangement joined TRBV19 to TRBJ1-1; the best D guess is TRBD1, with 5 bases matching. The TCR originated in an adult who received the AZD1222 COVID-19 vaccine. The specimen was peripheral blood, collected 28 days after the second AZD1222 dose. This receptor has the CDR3 CASSIRVAAFF. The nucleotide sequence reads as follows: TGTGCCAGTAGTATCAGGGTGGCGGCTTTCTTT.